This is a list of T cell receptor beta chains from one sample in a study of post-analysis software for immune sequencing data. TCRdb processed the PCR reads anew with MiXCR; each CDR3 protein has one entry. Of around 700,000 distinct CDR3 sequences listed, approximately 59% are singletons. Sequencing input: blood. These receptors were taken from a girl aged 2 to 10 with multiple sclerosis. Both conserved end residues are part of each CDR3. The D gene is left open where the match is weak. Size is stated for part of the rows, as once, few or many counts, or as a class when the clone is expanded.

cdr3_nt | cdr3_aa | j_call | d_call | v_call | clone_size
TGTGCCGGATCCCAGGTGGAGATAGATACGCAGTATTTT | CAGSQVEIDTQYF | TRBJ2-3 | - | TRBV30 | -
TGTGCCAGCAGCTTGTTAGGGGGAAGCTCCTACAATGAGCAGTTCTTC | CASSLLGGSSYNEQFF | TRBJ2-1 | - | TRBV5-6 | -
TGTGCCAGCGGAGCAGGGACAGCGGAGGAGACCCAGTACTTC | CASGAGTAEETQYF | TRBJ2-5 | TRBD1 | TRBV6-2/TRBV6-3 | -
TGTGCCAGCAGCTTACGCCCCTCCAGGGAAAAGGACAATCAGCCCCAGCATTTT | CASSLRPSREKDNQPQHF | TRBJ1-5 | - | TRBV7-2 | once
TGCGCCAGCAGCCAACGACTAGCGGGGGGGCTTTTTAGGACAGATACGCAGTATTTT | CASSQRLAGGLFRTDTQYF | TRBJ2-3 | TRBD2 | TRBV4-3 | once
TGTGCCAGCAGCTTAGCAGGGGCCGTGGCGGCCCATGGCTACACCTTC | CASSLAGAVAAHGYTF | TRBJ1-2 | - | TRBV7-8 | -
TGTGCCACCAGCAGAGATCACGCCCCAAACTATGGCTACACCTTC | CATSRDHAPNYGYTF | TRBJ1-2 | - | TRBV15 | -
TGTGCCAGCAGTTATGGGAGGGGCTACACCTTC | CASSYGRGYTF | TRBJ1-2 | - | TRBV6-5 | -
TGCGCCAGCAGCTGGGACAGGATTTCCACTGAAGCTTTCTTT | CASSWDRISTEAFF | TRBJ1-1 | TRBD1 | TRBV5-1 | once
TGCAGTGCTAGATCTTCGTCGGTGCGGGGGTGGTCCTACAATGAGCAGTTCTTC | CSARSSSVRGWSYNEQFF | TRBJ2-1 | TRBD2 | TRBV20-1 | few
TGTGCCAGCAACTCAGGGTTGGACTATGGCTACACCTTC | CASNSGLDYGYTF | TRBJ1-2 | - | TRBV6-1 | -
TGTGCCAGCAGCCCACCGGGACTAGCGCCCAATGAGCAGTTCTTC | CASSPPGLAPNEQFF | TRBJ2-1 | TRBD2 | TRBV7-9 | -
TGTGCCAGCAGCCCTGGGACAGGGGGCGACGGGGAGACCCAGTACTTC | CASSPGTGGDGETQYF | TRBJ2-5 | TRBD1 | TRBV7-9 | -
TGTGCCAGCAGGGACAGCGGGGGGAATTACAATGAGCAGTTCTTC | CASRDSGGNYNEQFF | TRBJ2-1 | TRBD2 | TRBV6-5 | -
TGCAGCGTTGGGGACAGGGCCGAGCAGTACTTC | CSVGDRAEQYF | TRBJ2-7 | TRBD1 | TRBV29-1 | few
TGTGCCAGCAGCTTCTCTAGCGGGATCTCCTACAATGAGCAGTTCTTC | CASSFSSGISYNEQFF | TRBJ2-1 | TRBD2 | TRBV9 | -
TGCGCCAGCAGCCCCACGCCAGGGACAGGGGGCTACGAGCAGTACTTC | CASSPTPGTGGYEQYF | TRBJ2-7 | TRBD1 | TRBV5-1 | -
TGCGCCAGCAGCCAAGAGGGGGGGCCCTCTGGGGCCAACGTCCTGACTTTC | CASSQEGGPSGANVLTF | TRBJ2-6 | - | TRBV4-1 | once
TGCGCCAGCAGCTTGGAGCCTGTAAGAGATACGCAGTATTTT | CASSLEPVRDTQYF | TRBJ2-3 | - | TRBV5-1 | few
TGTGCCAGCAGTACGACAGGGTCCCACGAGCAGTACTTC | CASSTTGSHEQYF | TRBJ2-7 | TRBD1 | TRBV27 | few
TGTGCCAGCACCTCAGATGGCGCAGATACGCAGTATTTT | CASTSDGADTQYF | TRBJ2-3 | - | TRBV7-6 | -
TGCAGTGCTAGCGACGACAGGGTCAATGAGCAGTTCTTC | CSASDDRVNEQFF | TRBJ2-1 | TRBD1 | TRBV20-1 | -
TGTGCCAGCAGCTTTAACTTAGCGGGGGACAATGAGCAGTTCTTC | CASSFNLAGDNEQFF | TRBJ2-1 | TRBD2 | TRBV7-7 | few
TGTGCCAGCAGTGACGGGGGGTTAGGGGATACGCAGTATTTT | CASSDGGLGDTQYF | TRBJ2-3 | TRBD2 | TRBV2 | -
TGTGCCAGCAGTACTCAGCCTAACTATGGCTACACCTTC | CASSTQPNYGYTF | TRBJ1-2 | - | TRBV12-3/TRBV12-4 | -
TGCAGCGTTTCTCAATGGGCCTACGAGCAGTACTTC | CSVSQWAYEQYF | TRBJ2-7 | - | TRBV29-1 | -
TGTACCACCTCTGGCCTAGCTAACTATGGCTACACCTTC | CTTSGLANYGYTF | TRBJ1-2 | - | TRBV6-5 | -
TGCGCCAGCAGTACACGGGGGAACCCATCCTACGAGCAGTACTTC | CASSTRGNPSYEQYF | TRBJ2-7 | - | TRBV5-1 | -
TGTGCCAGCAGCTTAGCGCGCAGGGGGTACGAGCAGTACTTC | CASSLARRGYEQYF | TRBJ2-7 | TRBD1 | TRBV7-8 | -
TGTGCCGGCAGCGGACAGGTTTATGGCTACACCTTC | CAGSGQVYGYTF | TRBJ1-2 | TRBD1 | TRBV6-2/TRBV6-3 | few
TGTGCCAGCAGTCGTCGCCGGGACAGCTATGCAACTAATGAAAAACTGTTTTTT | CASSRRRDSYATNEKLFF | TRBJ1-4 | TRBD1 | TRBV6-1 | -
TGCAGCGTTGAAGGAGGGGACATTTCTTACGAGCAGTACTTC | CSVEGGDISYEQYF | TRBJ2-7 | - | TRBV29-1 | -
TGTGCCAGCGGGAGGGCCCCAGATACGCAGTATTTT | CASGRAPDTQYF | TRBJ2-3 | TRBD2 | TRBV3-1 | -
TGTGCCAGCAGCATGCGCCGGGCTAGCCCTCCTAGCACAGATACGCAGTATTTT | CASSMRRASPPSTDTQYF | TRBJ2-3 | - | TRBV4-2 | -
TGTGCCAGCAGCTGGAAATCGATGTACGAGCAGTACTTC | CASSWKSMYEQYF | TRBJ2-7 | - | TRBV5-6 | -
TGCAGTGCTAGTGAGACTAGTGGGTCCTACGAGCAGTACTTC | CSASETSGSYEQYF | TRBJ2-7 | - | TRBV20-1 | -
TGCAGTGCTAGAGCAGGACCGAATTACAATGAGCAGTTCTTC | CSARAGPNYNEQFF | TRBJ2-1 | - | TRBV20-1 | -
TGTGCCATCAGTTTGACTAGCGGGGGGGCCAGTGAGCAGTTCTTC | CAISLTSGGASEQFF | TRBJ2-1 | TRBD2 | TRBV10-3 | few
TGTGCCAGCAGCTTAGTTGCGGGAGGCTACACCTTC | CASSLVAGGYTF | TRBJ1-2 | - | TRBV7-2 | -
TGTGCCACCAGCATGGGGACGGCAGAGACCCAGTACTTC | CATSMGTAETQYF | TRBJ2-5 | - | TRBV15 | few
TGTGCCATCAGTGGTCCGGGCCCCCGGGACAGGTCACACAATGAGCAGTTCTTC | CAISGPGPRDRSHNEQFF | TRBJ2-1 | TRBD1 | TRBV10-3 | few
TGTGCCAGCAGGGGACAGGCGACCTACGAGCAGTACTTC | CASRGQATYEQYF | TRBJ2-7 | TRBD1 | TRBV2 | -
TGTGCCAGCAGCTCCCGGACTGGGGACCAAGAGACCCAGTACTTC | CASSSRTGDQETQYF | TRBJ2-5 | - | TRBV7-9 | -
TGTGCCATCAGTCAAGGGACAGCCAGCAATCAGCCCCAGCATTTT | CAISQGTASNQPQHF | TRBJ1-5 | TRBD1 | TRBV10-3 | -
TGTGCCAGCAGTTTGGGGGGCGGCCCTCCATCCTACGAGCAGTACTTC | CASSLGGGPPSYEQYF | TRBJ2-7 | - | TRBV28 | -
TGTGCCAGCACCCCGGGCGTACTCACAGATACGCAGTATTTT | CASTPGVLTDTQYF | TRBJ2-3 | - | TRBV28 | -
TGTGCCAGCAGCCAATCTCGGGAAGGGCAGTTCTTC | CASSQSREGQFF | TRBJ2-1 | - | TRBV16 | -
TGTGCCAGCAGTTACTCAAGGGGGACCCAAGGGTTCCGGGGGTACTTC | CASSYSRGTQGFRGYF | TRBJ2-7 | - | TRBV6-2/TRBV6-3 | -
TGCAGTGCTACAGCGGGTCCCTACGAGCAGTACTTC | CSATAGPYEQYF | TRBJ2-7 | - | TRBV20-1 | -
TGCGCCAGCAGTCCCTCAGGGGCCCAAGAGACCCAGTACTTC | CASSPSGAQETQYF | TRBJ2-5 | - | TRBV5-1 | -
TGCGCCAGCAGCCCGACAGGAGGGCCACACGAGCAGTACTTC | CASSPTGGPHEQYF | TRBJ2-7 | - | TRBV5-1 | -
TGCAGTGCTGTTACTAGCGGGAGAGGCTACAATGAGCAGTTCTTC | CSAVTSGRGYNEQFF | TRBJ2-1 | TRBD2 | TRBV20-1 | -
TGCAGCGTTGGAGATCGCACCCGGGGAGAGACCCAGTACTTC | CSVGDRTRGETQYF | TRBJ2-5 | - | TRBV29-1 | -
TGTGCCAGCGGAGCCTCGCATTCAGATACGCAGTATTTT | CASGASHSDTQYF | TRBJ2-3 | - | TRBV7-2 | -
TGTGCCAGCAGCTTGAGGGCGGGGATGTGGACAGATACGCAGTATTTT | CASSLRAGMWTDTQYF | TRBJ2-3 | - | TRBV7-2 | -
TGCAGTGCTAACGGGGGGGCCTTTGTAGAGACCCAGTACTTC | CSANGGAFVETQYF | TRBJ2-5 | TRBD2 | TRBV20-1 | -
TGCAGCGTTGAAGATCTCATGGGGGATACGCAGTATTTT | CSVEDLMGDTQYF | TRBJ2-3 | - | TRBV29-1 | -
TGTGCCAGCAGTTTCTTTCGGGCCGCCCTAAGCACAGATACGCAGTATTTT | CASSFFRAALSTDTQYF | TRBJ2-3 | - | TRBV12-3/TRBV12-4 | -
TGTGCCAGCAGAGGAATAGCGGGAGGTTGGGTCGAGACCCAGTACTTC | CASRGIAGGWVETQYF | TRBJ2-5 | TRBD2 | TRBV3-1 | -